The clone carrying this TCR beta chain was seen more than once but under ten times. What it binds is unknown. Template switching added a universal primer binding site, and final cDNA carried unique molecular identifiers. TCRdb used MiXCR to reprocess the 5' RACE reads, holding one entry per CDR3 protein. The sample contains approximately 550,000 distinct CDR3 sequences, around 20% of which appear only once. No donor was unhealthy or non-Caucasian. This sample was included in a study of identical twins. The CDR3 is 15 residues long. The V end lost 6 bases, the J end lost 4 bases, and 16 bases lay between the germline ends. General study results and limits: There is a chance that invariant MAIT and iNKT cells partially muddied zero-insertion analyses. Instead of following the same donors, the conclusions were based on cross-sectional statistical analysis.

These sequences were also reported in another study, on yellow fever vaccine responses in identical twins.

Sequencing was done on a sample of CD4+ T cells sorted from blood. V usage is TRBV12-3 or TRBV12-4 and J usage is TRBJ1-5; weak D call: TRBD1 (6 bases). The TCR comes from a woman aged 18-29 years in good health. CDR3 coding DNA: TGTGCCAGCAGAACAGCGGACAGAACAAATCAGCCCCAGCATTTT. Translated: CASRTADRTNQPQHF.